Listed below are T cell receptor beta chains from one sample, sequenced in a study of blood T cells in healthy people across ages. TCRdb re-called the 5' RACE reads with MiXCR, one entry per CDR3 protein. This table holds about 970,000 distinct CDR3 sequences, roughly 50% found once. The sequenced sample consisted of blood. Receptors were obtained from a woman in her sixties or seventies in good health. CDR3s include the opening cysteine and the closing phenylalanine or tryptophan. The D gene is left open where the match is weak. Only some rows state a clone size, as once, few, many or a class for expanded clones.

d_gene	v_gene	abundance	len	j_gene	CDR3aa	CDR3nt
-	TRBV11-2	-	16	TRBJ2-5	CASSLGLFGRQETQYF	TGTGCCAGCAGCTTAGGGTTGTTTGGGCGGCAAGAGACCCAGTACTTC
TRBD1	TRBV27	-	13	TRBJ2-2	CASNWTGIGELFF	TGTGCCAGCAATTGGACAGGGATCGGGGAGCTGTTTTTT
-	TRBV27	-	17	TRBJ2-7	CASSFIETKTGTYEQYF	TGTGCCAGCAGTTTTATCGAGACGAAGACAGGAACCTACGAGCAGTACTTC
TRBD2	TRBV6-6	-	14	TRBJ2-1	CASEPGTSYNEQFF	TGTGCCAGCGAGCCAGGGACTAGCTACAATGAGCAGTTCTTC
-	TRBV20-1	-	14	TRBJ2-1	CSAKSGPLNNEQFF	TGCAGTGCAAAAAGCGGGCCATTAAACAATGAGCAGTTCTTC
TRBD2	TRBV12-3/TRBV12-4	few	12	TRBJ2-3	CASSPSGADQYF	TGTGCCAGCAGTCCGAGCGGGGCGGATCAGTATTTT
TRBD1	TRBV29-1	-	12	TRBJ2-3	CSVPGTVDTQYF	TGCAGCGTCCCCGGGACAGTAGATACGCAGTATTTT
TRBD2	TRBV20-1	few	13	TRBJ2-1	CSEGASGRAEQFF	TGCAGTGAAGGGGCTAGCGGGAGGGCCGAGCAGTTCTTC
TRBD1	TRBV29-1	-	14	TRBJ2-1	CSVEGGDSFNEQFF	TGCAGCGTTGAAGGTGGGGACAGTTTCAATGAGCAGTTCTTC
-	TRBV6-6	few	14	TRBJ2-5	CASSYTWRTETQYF	TGTGCCAGCAGTTATACCTGGCGGACTGAGACCCAGTACTTC
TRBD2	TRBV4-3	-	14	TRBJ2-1	CASSRGTRGNEQFF	TGCGCCAGCAGCCGAGGGACTAGGGGGAATGAGCAGTTCTTC
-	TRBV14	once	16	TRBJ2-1	CASSQNAGTTASEQFF	TGTGCCAGCAGCCAGAACGCGGGGACCACCGCGAGTGAGCAGTTCTTC
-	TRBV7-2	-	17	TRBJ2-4	CASRPSGRVGTKNIQYF	TGTGCCAGCAGACCGTCGGGTAGGGTGGGTACCAAAAACATTCAGTACTTC
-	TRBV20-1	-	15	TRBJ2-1	CSARGNRGLYNEQFF	TGCAGTGCTCGTGGCAACCGGGGCCTCTACAATGAGCAGTTCTTC
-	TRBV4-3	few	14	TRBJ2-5	CASSQGRGQFGQYF	TGCGCCAGCAGCCAAGGGCGGGGACAGTTTGGCCAGTACTTC
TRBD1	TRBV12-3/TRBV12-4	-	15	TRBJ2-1	CASSFRQGENNEQFF	TGTGCCAGCAGTTTTCGACAGGGAGAAAACAATGAGCAGTTCTTC
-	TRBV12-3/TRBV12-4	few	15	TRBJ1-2	CASSAWDGPNYGYTF	TGTGCCAGCAGTGCTTGGGACGGTCCTAACTATGGCTACACCTTC
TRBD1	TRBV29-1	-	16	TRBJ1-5	CSFSTGGSYSNQPQHF	TGCAGCTTTAGTACAGGGGGGAGTTATAGCAATCAGCCCCAGCATTTT
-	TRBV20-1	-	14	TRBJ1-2	CSAPRGGPTYGYTF	TGCAGTGCCCCGCGGGGAGGACCAACCTATGGCTACACCTTC
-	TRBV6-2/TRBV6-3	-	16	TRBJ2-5	CASSYSRQAAYNEQYF	TGTGCCAGCAGTTACTCGAGGCAGGCCGCCTACAATGAGCAGTACTTC
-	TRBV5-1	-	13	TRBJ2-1	CASSLIRDNEQFF	TGCGCCAGCAGCTTGATCCGGGATAATGAGCAGTTCTTC
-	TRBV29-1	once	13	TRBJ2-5	CSVEASLQETQYF	TGCAGCGTTGAAGCCAGCCTACAAGAGACCCAGTACTTC
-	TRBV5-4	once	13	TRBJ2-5	CASSLTSEETQYF	TGTGCCAGCAGCTTGACATCAGAAGAGACCCAGTACTTC
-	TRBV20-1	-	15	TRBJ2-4	CSARGVRAGTDIQYF	TGCAGTGCTAGAGGGGTGAGGGCAGGGACGGACATTCAGTACTTC
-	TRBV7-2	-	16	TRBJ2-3	CASSLGPGANTDTQYF	TGTGCCAGCAGCTTAGGCCCGGGGGCAAACACAGATACGCAGTATTTT
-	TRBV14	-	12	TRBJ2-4	CASSRNQGEQYF	TGTGCCAGCAGCCGAAATCAGGGTGAGCAGTACTTC
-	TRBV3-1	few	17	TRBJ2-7	CASSQGLHGPKFYEQYF	TGTGCCAGCAGCCAAGGGCTCCACGGACCCAAATTCTACGAGCAGTACTTC
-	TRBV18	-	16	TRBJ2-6	CASSPPDRSGANVLTF	TGTGCCAGCTCACCTCCCGACAGGTCTGGGGCCAACGTCCTGACTTTC
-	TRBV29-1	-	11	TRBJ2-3	CSVERLQAQYF	TGCAGCGTTGAAAGACTACAAGCGCAGTATTTT
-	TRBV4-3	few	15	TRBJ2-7	CASSQSSGSSYEQYF	TGCGCCAGCAGCCAAAGCTCCGGCAGCTCCTACGAGCAGTACTTC
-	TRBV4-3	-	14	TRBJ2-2	CASSQEPGTGELFF	TGCGCCAGCAGCCAAGAACCGGGCACCGGGGAGCTGTTTTTT
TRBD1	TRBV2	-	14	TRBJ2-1	CASSPQGVSDEQFF	TGTGCCAGCAGTCCTCAGGGGGTTAGCGATGAGCAGTTCTTC
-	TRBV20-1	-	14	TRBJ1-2	CSATLTQGHYGYTF	TGCAGTGCAACCCTCACTCAAGGACATTATGGCTACACCTTC
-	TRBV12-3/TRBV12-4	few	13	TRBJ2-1	CASVPSGYNEQFF	TGTGCCAGCGTCCCCTCGGGGTACAATGAGCAGTTCTTC
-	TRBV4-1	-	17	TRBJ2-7	CASSQDKSRGVNQEQYF	TGCGCCAGCAGCCAAGATAAAAGTAGAGGCGTCAATCAAGAGCAGTACTTC
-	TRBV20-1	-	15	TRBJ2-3	CSVRDRRGVTDTQYF	TGCAGTGTGAGAGACCGGAGGGGCGTCACAGATACGCAGTATTTT
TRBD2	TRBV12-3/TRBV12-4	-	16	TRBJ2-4	CASRLAGVARQNIQYF	TGTGCCAGCAGGCTAGCGGGAGTCGCGCGTCAAAACATTCAGTACTTC
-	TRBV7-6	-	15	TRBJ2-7	CASSGRRTGVSAQYF	TGTGCCAGCAGCGGCCGGAGGACCGGGGTTTCGGCCCAGTACTTC
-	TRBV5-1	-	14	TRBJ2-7	CASSREGMFNEQYF	TGCGCCAGCAGCAGAGAGGGAATGTTCAATGAGCAGTACTTC
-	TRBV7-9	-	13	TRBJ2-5	CASSLASRNEQYF	TGTGCCAGCAGCTTAGCCTCCAGGAATGAGCAGTACTTC
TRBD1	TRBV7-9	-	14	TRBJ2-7	CASSTDRGLYEQYF	TGTGCCAGCAGCACGGACAGGGGGCTGTACGAGCAGTACTTC
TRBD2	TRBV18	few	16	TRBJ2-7	CASSPNPGRGVHEQYF	TGTGCCAGCTCACCCAATCCGGGACGGGGGGTCCACGAGCAGTACTTC
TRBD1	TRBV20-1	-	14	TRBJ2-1	CSARQGTGYNEQFF	TGCAGTGCTAGACAGGGGACAGGATACAATGAGCAGTTCTTC
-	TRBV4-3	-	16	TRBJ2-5	CASSQGVRGIPWEQYF	TGCGCCAGCAGCCAAGGAGTTAGGGGAATACCGTGGGAGCAGTACTTC